A single sample gave rise to the 7 T cell receptor beta chains below, sequenced in a study of identifying expanded T cells in peripheral blood. The assay was immunoSEQ multiplex PCR, and TCRdb's table has in-frame clones only and misses some. The sample lists 80,000 to 95,000 clones, 88% occurring once. The specimen was blood. The receptors were gathered from a person aged 18 to 75 in good health.

This clone was detected once. V and J are TRBV9 and TRBJ2-7, with 7 nucleotides matching TRBD1. Trimming removed 0 bases from V and 3 bases from J; junction bases left unmatched: 3. Germline V gives CDR1 SGDLS, CDR2 YYNGEE. The CDR3 is 14 amino acids. The CDR3 nucleotides are TGTGCCAGCAGCGTAGGCCGGGACAGCTACGAGCAGTACTTC. As protein: CASSVGRDSYEQYF.

V and J are TRBV7-9 and TRBJ2-7, with TRBD1 matching 9 bases. The V gene's germline CDR1 is SEHNR and CDR2 FQNEAQ (reference sequence). The V and J ends lost 5 bases and 2 bases, in that order; junction bases with no gene match: 13. CDR3 length: 17 residues. Written as DNA, the CDR3 is TGTGCCAGCAGCCCCCGGACAGGGGAAAGAGGTACCTACGAGCAGTACTTC. This translates into CASSPRTGERGTYEQYF.

The genes are TRBV29-1 and TRBJ1-5; TRBD1 aligns across 7 bases. Trimming cost V 3 bases and J 2 bases; bases outside gene matches: 1. Per germline, CDR1 SQVTM and CDR2 ANQGSEA. There are 13 residues in the CDR3. The CDR3 region is CSVDTGGNQPQHF. DNA for the CDR3: TGCAGCGTTGACACAGGGGGCAATCAGCCCCAGCATTTT.

V usage is TRBV19 and J usage is TRBJ1-2; no firm D call. The CDR3 runs to 13 residues. The germline V and J ends were trimmed by 1 base and 4 bases, with 7 bases remaining between them. CDR1 is LNHDA, CDR2 SQIVND, per germline (reference sequence). CDR3 coding DNA: TGTGCCAGTAGTATAGTCGCAGGCTATGGCTACACCTTC. Translation: CASSIVAGYGYTF.

The chain joins TRBV6-4 to TRBJ2-1; D call uncertain. Germline CDR1 is MRHNA and CDR2 is SNTAGT. The CDR3 has 12 residues. V lost 2 bases and J 5 bases, leaving 4 bases between the germline ends. CDR3 sequence reads: CASSDGDNEQFF. In DNA form, the CDR3 reads TGTGCCAGCAGTGACGGGGACAATGAGCAGTTCTTC.

The gene calls are TRBV7-6 and TRBJ2-2; either TRBD1 or TRBD2 may fit D (5 bases each). The CDR3 totals 15 residues. V lost 6 bases to trimming and J lost 4 bases, with 15 bases between them. Germline V lookup: CDR1 SGHVS, CDR2 FNYEAQ. Here the CDR3 reads CASREAHGATGELFF. The CDR3, as DNA: TGTGCCAGCAGGGAGGCGCACGGGGCCACCGGGGAGCTGTTTTTT.

The chain has TRBV30 and TRBJ2-3, with D perhaps assigned TRBD1 or TRBD2 (5 bases each). CDR1 and CDR2 (germline): GTSNPN, SVGIG (reference sequence). The CDR3 is made up of 15 amino acids. Trimming left V 3 bases short and J 0 bases short, with 13 bases between. In DNA form, the CDR3 reads TGTGCCTGGAGCGGGGACCCCTTAAGCACAGATACGCAGTATTTT. It encodes CAWSGDPLSTDTQYF.